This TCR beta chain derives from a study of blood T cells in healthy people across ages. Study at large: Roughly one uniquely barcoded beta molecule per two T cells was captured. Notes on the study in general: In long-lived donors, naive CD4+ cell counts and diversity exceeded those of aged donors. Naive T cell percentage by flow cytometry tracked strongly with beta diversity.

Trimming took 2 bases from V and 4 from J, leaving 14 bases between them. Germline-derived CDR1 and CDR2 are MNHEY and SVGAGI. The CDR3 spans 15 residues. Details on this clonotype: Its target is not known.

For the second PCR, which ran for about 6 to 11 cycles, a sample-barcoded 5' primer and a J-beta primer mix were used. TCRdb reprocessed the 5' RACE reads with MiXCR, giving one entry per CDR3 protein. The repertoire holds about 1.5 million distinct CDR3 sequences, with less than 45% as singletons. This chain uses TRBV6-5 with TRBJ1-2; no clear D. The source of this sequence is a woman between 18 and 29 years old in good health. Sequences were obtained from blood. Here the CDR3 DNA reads TGTGCCAGCAGTTACGGGCCTTGGGATCCCTATGGCTACACCTTC. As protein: CASSYGPWDPYGYTF.